The 5 T cell receptor beta chains reported below all come from one sample, sequenced in a study of CD8+ T cells in alopecia areata. Extracted RNA was reverse transcribed into cDNA, the sequencing template. Repertoires were generated with immunoSEQ multiplex PCR, while TCRdb's copy carries only in-frame clones and drops some. Here the sample spans more than 90,000 clones, less than 70% being singletons. The sample comprised CD4+ T cells sorted from blood. The receptor source for this set is a human donor in good health.

The chain links TRBV6-5 to TRBJ2-7; TRBD2 is a possible D gene (5 bases). This CDR3 comprises 11 residues. The V gene lost 5 bases and the J gene lost 11 bases, with 13 bases spanning the gap. Germline loops: CDR1 MNHEY, CDR2 SVGAGI. The chain's CDR3 is CASSEGRIKYF. The CDR3 DNA follows: TGTGCCAGCAGTGAGGGCAGGATCAAGTACTTC.

V is TRBV29-1 and J is TRBJ1-4; D not resolved. V lost 6 bases and J lost 8, with 16 bases in between. Germline V gives CDR1 SQVTM, CDR2 ANQGSEA. The CDR3 has 13 amino acids. Written as DNA, the CDR3 is TGCAGCGTCGGGTTTGGGCCTAGGGAAAAACTGTTTTTT. It yields the protein CSVGFGPREKLFF.

The V and J genes are TRBV5-1 and TRBJ2-1, with TRBD1 as a possible D gene (5 bases). Trimming took off 4 bases at V and 12 bases at J, with 14 bases between the two ends. Germline CDR1 is SGHRS and CDR2 is YFSETQ. This CDR3 is built from 12 residues. CDR3 protein: CASSVDRLGQFF. As DNA, the CDR3 is TGCGCCAGCAGCGTCGACAGACTCGGGCAGTTCTTC.

This clone was recorded a few times. The chain carries TRBV4-1 and TRBJ2-3, with TRBD2 matching over 8 bases. Germline-derived CDR1 and CDR2 are MGHRA and YSYEKL. CDR3 size: 15 residues. V gave up 5 bases and J gave up 1 base; unmatched junction bases: 5. The CDR3 region is CASSTSGGRTDTQYF. The DNA of the CDR3 is TGCGCCAGCAGCACCAGCGGGGGCCGCACAGATACGCAGTATTTT.

The V call is TRBV5-6, the J call TRBJ1-2; D may be TRBD1 (5 bases). This CDR3 has 16 amino acids. The V end was cut by 4 bases, the J end by 7 bases, with 23 bases between. CDR1 and CDR2 from the germline V gene are SGHDT and YYEEEE. CDR3 protein: CASSPDRGTALGGYTF. CDR3 bases: TGTGCCAGCAGCCCGGATCGAGGGACGGCGCTGGGTGGCTACACCTTC.